These T cell receptor beta chains were read from a single sample in a study of T cells in Graves' hyperthyroidism and ophthalmopathy. TCRdb re-called the multiplex PCR reads through MiXCR, storing one row per CDR3 protein. The sample includes roughly 400,000 distinct CDR3 sequences, 11% to 15% of them seen just once. Sequencing input: blood. The receptor source for this set is a man aged 50 to 59 with Graves' ophthalmopathy. CDR3s include the opening cysteine and the closing phenylalanine or tryptophan. A D gene is named only where the DNA matches it firmly. The size field is filled for only some rows; it gives once, few, many or a size class.

clone_size d_call cdr3_length j_call v_call cdr3_nt cdr3_aa
many NA 16 TRBJ1-3 TRBV15 TGTGCCACCAGCACCTGGCCTTCGGCAGGAGGAAACACCATATATTTT CATSTWPSAGGNTIYF
many NA 10 TRBJ2-1 TRBV20-1 TGCAGTGCTAGAGCTGTTGAGCAGTTCTTC CSARAVEQFF
many TRBD1 16 TRBJ2-7 TRBV12-3/TRBV12-4 TGTGCCAGCATCAAACCAGGGACAGGGGGCGTCTACGAGCAGTACTTC CASIKPGTGGVYEQYF
many TRBD2 15 TRBJ2-7 TRBV7-2 TGTGCCAGCAGCCCCCTAGCCGGGAGGAGCTACGAGCAGTACTTC CASSPLAGRSYEQYF
NA TRBD1 17 TRBJ1-5 TRBV7-4 TGTGCCAGCAGCTTATTAACCCCCGGGACAGGGTGTCAGCCCCAGCATTTT CASSLLTPGTGCQPQHF
NA TRBD2 15 TRBJ2-3 TRBV14 TGTGCCAGCACCCTAGCGGGAGGGTTAACAGATACGCAGTATTTT CASTLAGGLTDTQYF
NA TRBD2 16 TRBJ2-5 TRBV3-1 TGTGCCAGCAGCCAAGATCCAACTAGCGGGAGAAAGACCCAGTACTTC CASSQDPTSGRKTQYF
many TRBD2 17 TRBJ2-7 TRBV10-3 TGTGCCATCAGACGCGGGGGTGACGATGGGCTAAGCAGCGAGCAGTACTTC CAIRRGGDDGLSSEQYF
NA TRBD2 17 TRBJ2-6 TRBV2 TGTGCCAGCAGTGACGGGAGGTTCAGCTCTGGGGCCAACGTCCTGACTTTC CASSDGRFSSGANVLTF
few NA 12 TRBJ1-1 TRBV5-5 TGTGCCAGCAGGGGGGAGGGAACTGAAGCTTTCTTT CASRGEGTEAFF
many TRBD2 15 TRBJ2-1 TRBV20-1 TGCAGTGCTAGAGATGCCAGCGGGAGGGTCCATGAGCAGTTCTTC CSARDASGRVHEQFF
few NA 15 TRBJ2-3 TRBV4-1 TGCGCCAGCAGCCAAGATTCACAGATCGCAGATACGCAGTATTTT CASSQDSQIADTQYF
many TRBD1 16 TRBJ1-4 TRBV3-1 TGTGCCAGCAGCAAAACAGGGGGCGCCCCCATCGAAAAACTGTTTTTT CASSKTGGAPIEKLFF
few NA 14 TRBJ2-2 TRBV11-3 TGTGCCAGCAGCTTCTTACCGAACACCGGGGAGCTGTTTTTT CASSFLPNTGELFF
few NA 16 TRBJ2-7 TRBV6-2/TRBV6-3 TGTGCCAGCACTCCTACCCGCGGCAGGACCTACCACGAGCAGTACTTC CASTPTRGRTYHEQYF
many NA 14 TRBJ2-5 TRBV9 TGTGCCAGACTAGAGGGGGGCATACAAGAGACCCAGTACTTC CARLEGGIQETQYF
many NA 16 TRBJ2-1 TRBV6-5 TGTGCCAGCAGTTACTCGATGAGGGCCCTCTACAATGAGCAGTTCTTC CASSYSMRALYNEQFF
few TRBD2 17 TRBJ2-3 TRBV5-1 TGCGCCAGCAGCTTGGGACCTAGCGGGAGACGCACAGATACGCAGTATTTT CASSLGPSGRRTDTQYF
many TRBD1 17 TRBJ2-3 TRBV24-1 TGTGCCACCAGTGATTTGTCCTCGACAGGGGAGACAGATACGCAGTATTTT CATSDLSSTGETDTQYF
many NA 13 TRBJ2-1 TRBV6-1 TGTGCCATCGCAATCGACCCTTACAATGAGCAGTTCTTC CAIAIDPYNEQFF